The rows below give T cell receptor beta chains drawn from one sample of a study of blood T cell repertoires in COVID-19. The table came from immunoSEQ multiplex PCR; TCRdb's copy has only in-frame clones and leaves some out. The profile shows under 250,000 clones, about 83% of them singletons. The sample taken for sequencing was peripheral blood. These TCRs come from a man older than 75 with acute or convalescent COVID-19. Each CDR3 is given with its conserved first and last residue. Each record gives: V gene, clone size, J gene, D gene, CDR3 protein, CDR3 DNA. D genes are given only for firm matches. Size is omitted from some rows. Given values are once, few, many or a class for expanded clones.

V gene: TRBV5-8; clone size: .; J gene: TRBJ1-1; D gene: .; CDR3 protein: CASSVDTGRNTEAFF; CDR3 DNA: TGTGCCAGCAGCGTGGACACAGGGCGCAACACTGAAGCTTTCTTT
V gene: TRBV2; clone size: once; J gene: TRBJ2-3; D gene: TRBD1; CDR3 protein: CASSYRGSLTDTQYF; CDR3 DNA: TGTGCCAGCAGTTACAGGGGATCGTTGACAGATACGCAGTATTTT
V gene: TRBV15; clone size: .; J gene: TRBJ1-1; D gene: .; CDR3 protein: CATSRGGFTNTEAFF; CDR3 DNA: TGTGCCACCAGCAGAGGAGGGTTTACGAACACTGAAGCTTTCTTT
V gene: TRBV15; clone size: .; J gene: TRBJ2-2; D gene: TRBD1; CDR3 protein: CATSRGGQGNTGELFF; CDR3 DNA: TGTGCCACCAGCCGCGGGGGACAGGGGAACACCGGGGAGCTGTTTTTT
V gene: TRBV20-1; clone size: few; J gene: TRBJ2-7; D gene: .; CDR3 protein: CSARGSYEQYF; CDR3 DNA: TGCAGTGCTAGAGGTTCTTACGAGCAGTACTTC
V gene: TRBV2; clone size: .; J gene: TRBJ1-5; D gene: .; CDR3 protein: CASSEWTEYQPQHF; CDR3 DNA: TGTGCCAGCAGTGAATGGACAGAGTATCAGCCCCAGCATTTT
V gene: TRBV6-1; clone size: few; J gene: TRBJ2-7; D gene: TRBD1; CDR3 protein: CASSAELQGGGYEQYF; CDR3 DNA: TGTGCCAGCAGTGCAGAATTACAGGGGGGAGGCTACGAGCAGTACTTC
V gene: TRBV28; clone size: .; J gene: TRBJ1-2; D gene: TRBD1; CDR3 protein: CASSLAVGTGGERYTF; CDR3 DNA: TGTGCCAGCAGTTTGGCCGTCGGGACAGGGGGTGAGCGCTACACCTTC
V gene: TRBV6-1; clone size: .; J gene: TRBJ1-6; D gene: .; CDR3 protein: CASSEGEGSYNSPLHF; CDR3 DNA: TGTGCCAGCAGTGAGGGGGAGGGGTCCTATAATTCACCCCTCCACTTT
V gene: TRBV4-1; clone size: .; J gene: TRBJ2-3; D gene: .; CDR3 protein: CASSQDHTGTSTDTQYF; CDR3 DNA: TGCGCCAGCAGCCAAGATCATACGGGAACTAGCACAGATACGCAGTATTTT
V gene: TRBV6-6; clone size: .; J gene: TRBJ1-2; D gene: TRBD1; CDR3 protein: CASSYSGTGTGYTF; CDR3 DNA: TGTGCCAGCAGTTACTCAGGGACAGGGACTGGCTACACCTTC
V gene: TRBV24-1; clone size: .; J gene: TRBJ2-5; D gene: .; CDR3 protein: CATSDPLGVETQYF; CDR3 DNA: TGTGCCACCAGTGATCCTTTAGGGGTAGAGACCCAGTACTTC
V gene: TRBV7-8; clone size: .; J gene: TRBJ1-6; D gene: .; CDR3 protein: CATREDSDNSPLHF; CDR3 DNA: TGTGCCACCCGAGAGGACAGCGATAATTCACCCCTCCACTTT
V gene: TRBV18; clone size: .; J gene: TRBJ1-3; D gene: .; CDR3 protein: CASSPSAISGNTIYF; CDR3 DNA: TGTGCCAGCTCGCCCTCAGCGATCTCTGGAAACACCATATATTTT
V gene: TRBV5-6; clone size: .; J gene: TRBJ1-5; D gene: .; CDR3 protein: CASSLSGVNQPQHF; CDR3 DNA: TGTGCCAGCAGCTTGTCAGGGGTCAATCAGCCCCAGCATTTT
V gene: TRBV4-1; clone size: .; J gene: TRBJ2-6; D gene: .; CDR3 protein: CASSQSGRTGANVLTF; CDR3 DNA: TGCGCCAGCAGCCAATCAGGGAGGACTGGGGCCAACGTCCTGACTTTC
V gene: TRBV3-1/TRBV3-2; clone size: .; J gene: TRBJ1-2; D gene: .; CDR3 protein: CASSQGRSLSYGYTF; CDR3 DNA: TGTGCCAGCAGCCAAGGAAGGAGTCTATCATATGGCTACACCTTC
V gene: TRBV27; clone size: .; J gene: TRBJ2-7; D gene: TRBD1; CDR3 protein: CASGPDRGLDEQYF; CDR3 DNA: TGTGCCAGCGGCCCGGACAGGGGGCTCGACGAGCAGTACTTC
V gene: TRBV6-5; clone size: .; J gene: TRBJ2-7; D gene: .; CDR3 protein: CASTFRPESSYEQYF; CDR3 DNA: TGTGCCAGCACGTTCAGGCCGGAAAGCTCCTACGAGCAGTACTTC
V gene: TRBV2; clone size: .; J gene: TRBJ2-3; D gene: TRBD2; CDR3 protein: CASTPGTTTDTQYF; CDR3 DNA: TGTGCCAGTACTCCCGGGACTACCACAGATACGCAGTATTTT
V gene: TRBV3-1/TRBV3-2; clone size: .; J gene: TRBJ2-7; D gene: TRBD2; CDR3 protein: CASSQGEGSGLLYEQYF; CDR3 DNA: TGTGCCAGCAGCCAAGGGGAGGGGAGCGGCTTACTTTACGAGCAGTACTTC
V gene: TRBV5-1; clone size: .; J gene: TRBJ2-5; D gene: .; CDR3 protein: CASSPRDAKGETQYF; CDR3 DNA: TGCGCCAGCAGCCCCCGGGATGCAAAGGGTGAGACCCAGTACTTC
V gene: TRBV5-1; clone size: .; J gene: TRBJ1-4; D gene: .; CDR3 protein: CASSLGREGFGEKLFF; CDR3 DNA: TGCGCCAGCAGCTTGGGCAGGGAAGGGTTTGGAGAAAAACTGTTTTTT
V gene: TRBV4-1; clone size: .; J gene: TRBJ1-6; D gene: .; CDR3 protein: CASSQDTGQTNSPLHF; CDR3 DNA: TGCGCCAGCAGCCAAGATACAGGACAGACTAATTCACCCCTCCACTTT
V gene: TRBV6-5; clone size: .; J gene: TRBJ2-1; D gene: TRBD2; CDR3 protein: CASSLGLVNEQFF; CDR3 DNA: TGTGCCAGCAGTTTGGGACTAGTGAATGAGCAGTTCTTC
V gene: TRBV5-4; clone size: .; J gene: TRBJ1-2; D gene: .; CDR3 protein: CASSLEGLNYGYTF; CDR3 DNA: TGTGCCAGCAGCTTGGAGGGGTTGAACTATGGCTACACCTTC
V gene: TRBV11-2; clone size: .; J gene: TRBJ2-7; D gene: .; CDR3 protein: CASSLGEYWSEQYF; CDR3 DNA: TGTGCCAGCAGCTTAGGAGAGTACTGGTCCGAGCAGTACTTC
V gene: TRBV6-1; clone size: .; J gene: TRBJ1-1; D gene: TRBD1; CDR3 protein: CASSETGQGFTEAFF; CDR3 DNA: TGTGCCAGCAGTGAAACGGGACAGGGCTTCACTGAAGCTTTCTTT
V gene: TRBV29-1; clone size: .; J gene: TRBJ2-2; D gene: .; CDR3 protein: CSVGTTNTGELFF; CDR3 DNA: TGCAGCGTTGGCACAACGAACACCGGGGAGCTGTTTTTT
V gene: TRBV5-1; clone size: few; J gene: TRBJ1-1; D gene: TRBD1; CDR3 protein: CASSPQGSEAFF; CDR3 DNA: TGCGCCAGCAGCCCACAGGGGTCTGAAGCTTTCTTT
V gene: TRBV7-2; clone size: .; J gene: TRBJ2-2; D gene: TRBD2; CDR3 protein: CASSYGGGHTGELFF; CDR3 DNA: TGTGCCAGCAGCTACGGGGGGGGACACACCGGGGAGCTGTTTTTT
V gene: TRBV15; clone size: once; J gene: TRBJ2-3; D gene: TRBD2; CDR3 protein: CATSGGLAGSTDTQYF; CDR3 DNA: TGTGCCACCAGCGGGGGACTAGCGGGGAGCACAGATACGCAGTATTTT
V gene: TRBV24-1; clone size: .; J gene: TRBJ2-3; D gene: .; CDR3 protein: CATSVSGSTDTQYF; CDR3 DNA: TGTGCCACCAGTGTTAGCGGTAGCACAGATACGCAGTATTTT
V gene: TRBV5-1; clone size: .; J gene: TRBJ1-4; D gene: .; CDR3 protein: CASSFSGSNEKLFF; CDR3 DNA: TGCGCCAGCAGCTTCTCGGGGAGTAATGAAAAACTGTTTTTT
V gene: TRBV13; clone size: .; J gene: TRBJ2-7; D gene: TRBD2; CDR3 protein: CASSLGWGGVPLQASYEQYF; CDR3 DNA: TGTGCCAGCAGCTTAGGCTGGGGAGGGGTCCCCCTCCAAGCGTCCTACGAGCAGTACTTC
V gene: TRBV12-3/TRBV12-4; clone size: .; J gene: TRBJ1-5; D gene: .; CDR3 protein: CASSFGGNQPQHF; CDR3 DNA: TGTGCCAGCAGTTTCGGGGGCAATCAGCCCCAGCATTTT
V gene: TRBV7-8; clone size: .; J gene: TRBJ1-2; D gene: .; CDR3 protein: CASSSERNYGYTF; CDR3 DNA: TGTGCCAGCAGCTCCGAGCGAAACTATGGCTACACCTTC
V gene: TRBV28; clone size: .; J gene: TRBJ1-1; D gene: .; CDR3 protein: CASSLSYRLNTEAFF; CDR3 DNA: TGTGCCAGCAGTTTAAGTTACAGGCTGAACACTGAAGCTTTCTTT
V gene: TRBV19; clone size: .; J gene: TRBJ2-1; D gene: TRBD1; CDR3 protein: CASSLRDRGDNEQFF; CDR3 DNA: TGTGCCAGTAGTCTCCGGGACAGGGGGGACAATGAGCAGTTCTTC
V gene: TRBV19; clone size: .; J gene: TRBJ2-1; D gene: .; CDR3 protein: CASSWSRGYNEQFF; CDR3 DNA: TGTGCCAGTAGTTGGTCCAGGGGCTACAATGAGCAGTTCTTC
V gene: TRBV3-1/TRBV3-2; clone size: once; J gene: TRBJ1-1; D gene: TRBD1; CDR3 protein: CASGRQGGTEAFF; CDR3 DNA: TGTGCCAGCGGACGACAGGGGGGAACTGAAGCTTTCTTT
V gene: TRBV6-5; clone size: .; J gene: TRBJ2-7; D gene: .; CDR3 protein: CASSFDSGSYEQYF; CDR3 DNA: TGTGCCAGCAGTTTCGACTCGGGATCCTACGAGCAGTACTTC
V gene: TRBV12-3/TRBV12-4; clone size: .; J gene: TRBJ2-3; D gene: .; CDR3 protein: CASSLLLADTQYF; CDR3 DNA: TGTGCCAGCAGTCTCCTCCTAGCAGATACGCAGTATTTT
V gene: TRBV5-1; clone size: .; J gene: TRBJ1-3; D gene: TRBD1; CDR3 protein: CASSAQGRRGNTIYF; CDR3 DNA: TGCGCCAGCAGCGCACAGGGGAGGAGGGGAAACACCATATATTTT
V gene: TRBV2; clone size: .; J gene: TRBJ2-1; D gene: TRBD2; CDR3 protein: CASSFTSGTYNEQFF; CDR3 DNA: TGTGCCAGCAGTTTTACTAGCGGGACTTACAATGAGCAGTTCTTC
V gene: TRBV5-4; clone size: .; J gene: TRBJ1-2; D gene: .; CDR3 protein: CASSSARTSSNYGYTF; CDR3 DNA: TGTGCCAGCAGCTCCGCGAGGACTTCTTCGAACTATGGCTACACCTTC
V gene: TRBV12-3/TRBV12-4; clone size: .; J gene: TRBJ1-3; D gene: .; CDR3 protein: CASRVGGNTIYF; CDR3 DNA: TGTGCCAGCCGCGTTGGTGGAAACACCATATATTTT
V gene: TRBV9; clone size: .; J gene: TRBJ2-5; D gene: TRBD2; CDR3 protein: CASSVSPGGQETQYF; CDR3 DNA: TGTGCCAGCAGCGTAAGTCCGGGGGGGCAAGAGACCCAGTACTTC
V gene: TRBV28; clone size: .; J gene: TRBJ1-1; D gene: TRBD1; CDR3 protein: CASSSGQPGEAFF; CDR3 DNA: TGTGCCAGCAGTTCGGGACAGCCCGGTGAAGCTTTCTTT
V gene: TRBV2; clone size: .; J gene: TRBJ1-1; D gene: .; CDR3 protein: CASSLEQGWTEAFF; CDR3 DNA: TGTGCCAGCAGTCTTGAGCAGGGGTGGACTGAAGCTTTCTTT
V gene: TRBV6-5; clone size: .; J gene: TRBJ2-7; D gene: .; CDR3 protein: CASSYPGRNEQYF; CDR3 DNA: TGTGCCAGCAGTTATCCAGGGCGAAACGAGCAGTACTTC
V gene: TRBV19; clone size: .; J gene: TRBJ1-1; D gene: .; CDR3 protein: CASSAAGGGPNTEAFF; CDR3 DNA: TGTGCCAGTAGTGCCGCCGGGGGGGGACCGAACACTGAAGCTTTCTTT
V gene: TRBV28; clone size: few; J gene: TRBJ1-4; D gene: .; CDR3 protein: CASSLSPLAGVSF; CDR3 DNA: TGTGCCAGCAGTTTATCGCCCCTGGCAGGGGTCTCTTTT
V gene: TRBV19; clone size: .; J gene: TRBJ1-5; D gene: .; CDR3 protein: CASSIVGGALNQPQHF; CDR3 DNA: TGTGCCAGTAGTATAGTGGGAGGGGCCCTCAATCAGCCCCAGCATTTT